The T cell receptor beta chain under discussion was sequenced for a study of cytomegalovirus exposure and HLA in healthy donors. At the level of the study: Out of 398 genotyped donors, about 84% belonged to the Caucasian-associated ancestry cluster.

Looked up from germline, CDR1 is LNHDA and CDR2 is SQIVND (reference sequence). Losses at the gene ends were 7 bases for V and 7 bases for J; bases not matched to a gene: 13. The CDR3 contains 15 residues. The PCR had 60 Vbeta and 13 Jbeta primers. This table comes from immunoSEQ multiplex PCR, and its TCRdb copy is limited to in-frame clones, with some not included. Of approximately 100,000 clones listed, around 79% are singletons. The chain joins TRBV19 to TRBJ1-2, with 9 positions matching TRBD1. The sequence was collected from a man in his 60s in good health and CMV-seronegative. Material: PBMCs. This CDR3 reads CASTIPGQGLSGYTF. The CDR3 DNA reads TGTGCCAGTACTATCCCGGGACAGGGTTTAAGTGGCTACACCTTC.